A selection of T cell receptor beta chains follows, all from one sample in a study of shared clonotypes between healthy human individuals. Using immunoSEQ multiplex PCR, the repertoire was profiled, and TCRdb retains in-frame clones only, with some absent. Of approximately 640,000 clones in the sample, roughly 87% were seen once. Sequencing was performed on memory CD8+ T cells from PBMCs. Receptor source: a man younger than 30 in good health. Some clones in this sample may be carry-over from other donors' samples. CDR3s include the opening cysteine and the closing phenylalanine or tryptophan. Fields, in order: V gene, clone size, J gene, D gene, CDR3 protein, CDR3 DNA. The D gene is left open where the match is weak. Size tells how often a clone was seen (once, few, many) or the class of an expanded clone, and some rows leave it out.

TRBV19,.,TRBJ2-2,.,CATPTGQLNTGELFF,TGTGCCACCCCTACGGGCCAACTTAACACCGGGGAGCTGTTTTTT
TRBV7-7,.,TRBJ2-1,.,CASSMGIRDPSFF,TGTGCCAGCAGCATGGGGATCCGGGATCCTTCGTTCTTC
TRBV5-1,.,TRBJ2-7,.,CASSTDFSYEQYF,TGCGCCAGCAGCACAGATTTCTCCTACGAGCAGTACTTC
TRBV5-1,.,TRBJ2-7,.,CASSFEGISLYEQYF,TGCGCCAGCAGCTTTGAGGGGATTAGTCTCTACGAGCAGTACTTC
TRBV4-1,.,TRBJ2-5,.,CASSQDRAGTFQETQYF,TGCGCCAGCAGCCAAGATCGGGCAGGTACCTTCCAAGAGACCCAGTACTTC
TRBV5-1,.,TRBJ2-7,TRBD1,CASSPGQGGSYEQYF,TGCGCCAGCAGCCCGGGACAGGGGGGCTCCTACGAGCAGTACTTC
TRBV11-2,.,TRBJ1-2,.,CASSQGGVYGYTF,TGTGCCAGCAGCCAAGGAGGGGTCTATGGCTACACCTTC
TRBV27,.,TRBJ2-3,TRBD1,CASAVLRDRGADTQYF,TGTGCCAGCGCCGTCCTCCGGGACAGGGGCGCAGATACGCAGTATTTT
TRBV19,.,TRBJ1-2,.,CASSHTGTAANYGYTF,TGTGCCAGTAGCCATACCGGGACCGCCGCTAACTATGGCTACACCTTC
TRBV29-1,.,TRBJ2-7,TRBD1,CSVPSGTGAYEQYF,TGCAGCGTTCCCTCCGGGACAGGGGCCTACGAGCAGTACTTC
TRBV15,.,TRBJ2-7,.,CATSRDRRGYEQYF,TGTGCCACCAGCAGAGATCGGCGCGGATACGAGCAGTACTTC
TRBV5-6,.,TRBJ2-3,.,CASRTWGGPSTDTQYF,TGTGCCAGCAGGACTTGGGGCGGACCGAGCACAGATACGCAGTATTTT
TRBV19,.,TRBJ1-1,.,CASSIGARVVYTEAFF,TGTGCCAGTAGTATAGGTGCAAGGGTGGTGTACACTGAAGCTTTCTTT
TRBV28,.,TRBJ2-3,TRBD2,CASSYSGSRTDTQYF,TGTGCCAGCAGCTATAGCGGGAGTCGTACAGATACGCAGTATTTT
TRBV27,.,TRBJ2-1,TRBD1,CASSPRTGHAYNEQFF,TGTGCCAGCAGTCCGAGGACAGGGCACGCCTACAATGAGCAGTTCTTC
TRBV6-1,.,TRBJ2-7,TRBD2,CASSEGGYYEQYF,TGTGCCAGCAGTGAGGGGGGGTACTACGAGCAGTACTTC
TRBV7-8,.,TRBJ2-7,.,CASSLEGGGYEQYF,TGTGCCAGCAGCTTAGAGGGGGGGGGCTACGAGCAGTACTTC
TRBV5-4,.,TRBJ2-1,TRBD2,CASSFEGGPSNEQFF,TGTGCCAGCAGCTTCGAGGGAGGGCCCTCCAATGAGCAGTTCTTC
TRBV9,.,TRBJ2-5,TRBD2,CASSVGEGWETQYF,TGTGCCAGCAGCGTAGGGGAGGGCTGGGAGACCCAGTACTTC
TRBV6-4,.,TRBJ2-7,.,CASSQTHRVDEQYF,TGTGCCAGCAGCCAAACACACAGGGTTGACGAGCAGTACTTC
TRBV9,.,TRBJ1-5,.,CASSVGDNSNQPQHF,TGTGCCAGCAGCGTAGGGGATAATAGCAATCAGCCCCAGCATTTT
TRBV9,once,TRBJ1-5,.,CASSEEGWNQPQHF,TGTGCCAGCAGCGAAGAGGGTTGGAACCAGCCCCAGCATTTT
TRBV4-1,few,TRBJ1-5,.,CASSQDGGPDQPQHF,TGCGCCAGCAGCCAAGACGGGGGGCCGGATCAGCCCCAGCATTTT
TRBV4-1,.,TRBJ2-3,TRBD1,CASSPGQGLSTDTQYF,TGCGCCAGCAGCCCGGGACAGGGGCTAAGCACAGATACGCAGTATTTT
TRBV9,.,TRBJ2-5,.,CASSTPRGTQYF,TGTGCCAGCAGCACACCCAGGGGGACCCAGTACTTC
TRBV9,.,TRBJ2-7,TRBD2,CASSAGGSYEQYF,TGTGCCAGCAGCGCGGGAGGATCCTACGAGCAGTACTTC
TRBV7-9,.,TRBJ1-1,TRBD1,CASSAAGQGFMNTEAFF,TGTGCCAGCAGCGCGGCCGGACAGGGCTTCATGAACACTGAAGCTTTCTTT
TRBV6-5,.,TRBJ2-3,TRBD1,CASRIRDRATDTQYF,TGTGCCAGCAGGATTCGGGACAGGGCAACAGATACGCAGTATTTT
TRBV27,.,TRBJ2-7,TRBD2,CASSDGTSGSHEQYF,TGTGCCAGCAGCGACGGGACTAGCGGGAGCCACGAGCAGTACTTC
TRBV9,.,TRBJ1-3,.,CASSVSGASGNTIYF,TGTGCCAGCAGCGTATCGGGGGCCTCTGGAAACACCATATATTTT
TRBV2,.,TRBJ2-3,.,CASSSRDTTPTDTQYF,TGTGCCAGCAGTTCGCGGGACACCACACCCACAGATACGCAGTATTTT
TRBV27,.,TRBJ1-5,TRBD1,CASGTGNQPQHF,TGTGCCAGCGGGACAGGGAATCAGCCCCAGCATTTT
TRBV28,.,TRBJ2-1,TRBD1,CASSRTRTGGKGNEQFF,TGTGCCAGCAGTCGAACCCGAACAGGGGGCAAGGGCAATGAGCAGTTCTTC
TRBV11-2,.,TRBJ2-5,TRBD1,CASSLGFRTGGEGETQYF,TGTGCCAGCAGCTTAGGATTTAGGACAGGGGGCGAAGGGGAGACCCAGTACTTC
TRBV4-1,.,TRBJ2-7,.,CASSQRLSHYEQYF,TGCGCCAGCAGCCAACGTCTCTCCCACTACGAGCAGTACTTC
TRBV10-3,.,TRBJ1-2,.,CAISGTDYGYTF,TGTGCCATCAGTGGGACGGACTATGGCTACACCTTC
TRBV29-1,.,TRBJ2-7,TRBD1,CSVEAPGQATYEQYF,TGCAGCGTTGAAGCCCCGGGACAGGCCACCTACGAGCAGTACTTC
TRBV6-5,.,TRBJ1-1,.,CASSYSHGGTEAFF,TGTGCCAGCAGTTACTCCCACGGGGGCACTGAAGCTTTCTTT
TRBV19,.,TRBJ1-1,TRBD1,CATRTGRTEAFF,TGTGCCACCCGGACAGGGCGCACTGAAGCTTTCTTT
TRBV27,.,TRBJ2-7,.,CASAVRTPSSYEQYF,TGTGCCAGCGCGGTAAGGACACCCAGCTCCTACGAGCAGTACTTC
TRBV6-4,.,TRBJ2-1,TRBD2,CASSEGTSGYNEQFF,TGTGCCAGCAGTGAGGGGACTAGCGGATACAATGAGCAGTTCTTC
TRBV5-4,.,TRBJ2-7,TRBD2,CASSPRGISYEQYF,TGTGCCAGCAGCCCGCGGGGGATCTCCTACGAGCAGTACTTC
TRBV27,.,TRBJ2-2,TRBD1,CASSLTGGDGELFF,TGTGCCAGCAGTTTGACAGGGGGTGACGGGGAGCTGTTTTTT
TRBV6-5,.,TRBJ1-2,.,CASSYSTPAYGYTF,TGTGCCAGCAGTTACTCGACCCCGGCCTATGGCTACACCTTC
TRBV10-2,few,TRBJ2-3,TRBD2,CASGETSGSSTDTQYF,TGCGCCAGCGGAGAAACTAGCGGGAGTAGCACAGATACGCAGTATTTT
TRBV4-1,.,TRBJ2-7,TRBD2,CASSLGLAGAYEQYF,TGCGCCAGCAGCCTTGGACTAGCGGGAGCCTACGAGCAGTACTTC
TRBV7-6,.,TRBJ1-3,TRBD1,CASSEGQGLRSGNTIYF,TGTGCCAGCAGCGAGGGACAGGGGCTTCGCTCTGGAAACACCATATATTTT
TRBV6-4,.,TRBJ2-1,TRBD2,CASSLAGEVNEQFF,TGTGCCAGCAGTTTAGCGGGAGAGGTAAATGAGCAGTTCTTC
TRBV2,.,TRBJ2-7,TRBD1,CASSLTGTGLYEQYF,TGTGCCAGCAGTCTAACCGGGACAGGGCTCTACGAGCAGTACTTC
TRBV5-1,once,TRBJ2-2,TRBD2,CASSLSSGRPPLKNTGELFF,TGCGCCAGCAGCTTGTCTAGCGGGCGACCACCGTTAAAGAACACCGGGGAGCTGTTTTTT
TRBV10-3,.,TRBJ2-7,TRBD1,CAISADRGGYEQYF,TGTGCCATCAGTGCAGACAGGGGAGGTTACGAGCAGTACTTC
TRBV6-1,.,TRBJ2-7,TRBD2,CASRGDSGSYEQYF,TGTGCCAGCAGGGGGGATAGCGGGAGCTACGAGCAGTACTTC
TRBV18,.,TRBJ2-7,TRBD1,CASSPPGQGSSYEQYF,TGTGCCAGCTCACCACCAGGACAGGGTAGCTCCTACGAGCAGTACTTC
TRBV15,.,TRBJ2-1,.,CATSTRRESSYNEQFF,TGTGCCACCAGCACCCGACGGGAGAGCTCCTACAATGAGCAGTTCTTC
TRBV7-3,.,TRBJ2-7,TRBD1,CASTPFPGQGAREQYF,TGTGCCAGCACCCCATTCCCTGGACAGGGGGCGAGGGAGCAGTACTTC
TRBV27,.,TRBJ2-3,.,CASRQSTDTQYF,TGTGCCAGCAGACAAAGTACAGATACGCAGTATTTT